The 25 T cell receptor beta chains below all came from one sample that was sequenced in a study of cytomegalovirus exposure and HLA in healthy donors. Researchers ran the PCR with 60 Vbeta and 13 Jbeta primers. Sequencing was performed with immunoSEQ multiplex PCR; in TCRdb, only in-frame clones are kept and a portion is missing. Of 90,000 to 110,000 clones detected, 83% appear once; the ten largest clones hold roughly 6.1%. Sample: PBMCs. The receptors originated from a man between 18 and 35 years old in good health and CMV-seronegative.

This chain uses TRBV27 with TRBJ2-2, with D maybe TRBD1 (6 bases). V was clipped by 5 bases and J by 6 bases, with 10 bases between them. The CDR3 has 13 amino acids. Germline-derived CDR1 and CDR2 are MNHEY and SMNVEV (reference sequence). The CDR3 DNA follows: TGTGCCAGCAGTCCACAGGGTCCCGGGGAGCTGTTTTTT. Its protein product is CASSPQGPGELFF.

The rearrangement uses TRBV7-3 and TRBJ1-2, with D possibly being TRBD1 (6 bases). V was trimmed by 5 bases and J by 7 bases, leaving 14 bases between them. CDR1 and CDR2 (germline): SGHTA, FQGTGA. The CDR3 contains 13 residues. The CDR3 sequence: CASSLKQGSGYTF. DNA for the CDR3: TGTGCCAGCAGCCTAAAGCAGGGGTCTGGCTACACCTTC.

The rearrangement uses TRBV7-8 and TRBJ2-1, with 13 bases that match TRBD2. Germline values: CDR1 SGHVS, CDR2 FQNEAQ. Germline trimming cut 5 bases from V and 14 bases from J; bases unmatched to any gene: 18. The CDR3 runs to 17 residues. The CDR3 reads CASSLRMGTSGIREEFF. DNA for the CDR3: TGTGCCAGCAGCCTTAGGATGGGGACTAGCGGGATTCGGGAGGAGTTCTTC.

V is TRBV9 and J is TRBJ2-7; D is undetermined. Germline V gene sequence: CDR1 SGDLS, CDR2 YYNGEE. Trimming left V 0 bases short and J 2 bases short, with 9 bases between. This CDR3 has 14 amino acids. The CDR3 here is CASSVGASTYEQYF. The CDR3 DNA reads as TGTGCCAGCAGCGTAGGTGCGAGCACCTACGAGCAGTACTTC.

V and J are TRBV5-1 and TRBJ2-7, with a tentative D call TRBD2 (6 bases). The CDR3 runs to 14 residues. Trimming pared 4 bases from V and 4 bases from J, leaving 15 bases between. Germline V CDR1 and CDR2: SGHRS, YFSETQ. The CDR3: CASSPSGSEYEQYF. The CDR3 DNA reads TGCGCCAGCAGCCCCAGCGGGTCTGAATACGAGCAGTACTTC.

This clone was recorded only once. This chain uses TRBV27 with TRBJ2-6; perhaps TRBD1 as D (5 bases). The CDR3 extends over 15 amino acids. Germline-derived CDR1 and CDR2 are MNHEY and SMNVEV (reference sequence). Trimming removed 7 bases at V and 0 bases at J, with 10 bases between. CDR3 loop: CASTGQGSGANVLTF. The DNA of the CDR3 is TGTGCCAGCACCGGGCAGGGCTCTGGGGCCAACGTCCTGACTTTC.

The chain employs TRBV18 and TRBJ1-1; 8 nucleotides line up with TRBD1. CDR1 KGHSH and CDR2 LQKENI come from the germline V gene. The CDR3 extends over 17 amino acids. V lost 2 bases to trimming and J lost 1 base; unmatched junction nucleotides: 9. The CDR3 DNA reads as TGTGCCAGCTCACCAGAGCAAACAGGGGGGACGAACACTGAAGCTTTCTTT. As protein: CASSPEQTGGTNTEAFF.

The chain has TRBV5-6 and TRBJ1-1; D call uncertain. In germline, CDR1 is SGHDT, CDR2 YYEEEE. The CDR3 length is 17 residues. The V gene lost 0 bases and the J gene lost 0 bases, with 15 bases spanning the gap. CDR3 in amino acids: CASSLGSRGMLNTEAFF. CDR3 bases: TGTGCCAGCAGCTTGGGGAGCAGAGGGATGCTGAACACTGAAGCTTTCTTT.

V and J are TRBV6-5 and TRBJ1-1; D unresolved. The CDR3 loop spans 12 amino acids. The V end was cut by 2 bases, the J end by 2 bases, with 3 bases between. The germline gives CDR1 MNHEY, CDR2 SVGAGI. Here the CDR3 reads CASSYLNTEAFF. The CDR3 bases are TGTGCCAGCAGTTACCTAAACACTGAAGCTTTCTTT.

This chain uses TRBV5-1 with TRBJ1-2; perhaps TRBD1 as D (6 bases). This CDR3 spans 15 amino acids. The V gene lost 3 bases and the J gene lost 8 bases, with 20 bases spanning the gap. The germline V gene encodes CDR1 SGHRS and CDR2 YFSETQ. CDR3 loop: CASSWPFPQGGGYTF. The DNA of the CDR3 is TGCGCCAGCAGCTGGCCTTTCCCACAGGGAGGGGGCTACACCTTC.

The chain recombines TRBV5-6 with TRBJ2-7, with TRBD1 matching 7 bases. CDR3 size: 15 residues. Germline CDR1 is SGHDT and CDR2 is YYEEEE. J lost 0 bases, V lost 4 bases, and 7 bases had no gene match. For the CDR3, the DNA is TGTGCCAGCAGCCTGGGACAGATACTCTCCTACGAGCAGTACTTC. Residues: CASSLGQILSYEQYF.

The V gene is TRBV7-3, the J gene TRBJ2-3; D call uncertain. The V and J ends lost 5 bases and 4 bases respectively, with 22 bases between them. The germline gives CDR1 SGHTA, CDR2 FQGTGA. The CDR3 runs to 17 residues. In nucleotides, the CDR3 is TGTGCCAGCAGCCTTTCTGAGCGAGGTCCGATATCAGATACGCAGTATTTT. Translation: CASSLSERGPISDTQYF.

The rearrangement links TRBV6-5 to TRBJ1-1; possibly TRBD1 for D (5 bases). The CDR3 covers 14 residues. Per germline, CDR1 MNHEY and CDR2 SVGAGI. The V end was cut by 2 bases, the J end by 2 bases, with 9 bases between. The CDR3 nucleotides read TGTGCCAGCAGTTACGGGGGGGGTAACACTGAAGCTTTCTTT. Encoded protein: CASSYGGGNTEAFF.

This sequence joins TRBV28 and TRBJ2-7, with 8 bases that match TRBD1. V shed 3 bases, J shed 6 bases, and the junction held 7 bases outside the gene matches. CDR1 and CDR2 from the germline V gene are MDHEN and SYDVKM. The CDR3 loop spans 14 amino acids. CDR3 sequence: CASSFGQGASEQYF. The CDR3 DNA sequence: TGTGCCAGCAGTTTCGGACAGGGAGCGTCCGAGCAGTACTTC. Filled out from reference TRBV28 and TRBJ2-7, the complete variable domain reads DVKVTQSSRYLVKRTGEKVFLECVQDMDHENMFWYRQDPGLGLRLIYFSYDVKMKEKGDIPEGYSVSREKKERFSLILESASTNQTSMYLCASSFGQGASEQYFGPGTRLTVT.

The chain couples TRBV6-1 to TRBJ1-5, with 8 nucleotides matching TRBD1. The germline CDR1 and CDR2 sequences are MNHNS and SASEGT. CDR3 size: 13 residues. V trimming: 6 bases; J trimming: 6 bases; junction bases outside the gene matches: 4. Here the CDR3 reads CASRDRGGQPQHF. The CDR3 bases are TGTGCCAGCAGAGACAGGGGAGGTCAGCCCCAGCATTTT.

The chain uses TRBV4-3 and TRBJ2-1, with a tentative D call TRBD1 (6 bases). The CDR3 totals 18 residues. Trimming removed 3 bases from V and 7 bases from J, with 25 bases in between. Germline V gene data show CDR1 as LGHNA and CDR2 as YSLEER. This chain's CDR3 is CASSHRDIWDPLGNEQFF. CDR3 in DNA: TGCGCCAGCAGCCATCGGGACATCTGGGACCCCCTGGGGAATGAGCAGTTCTTC.

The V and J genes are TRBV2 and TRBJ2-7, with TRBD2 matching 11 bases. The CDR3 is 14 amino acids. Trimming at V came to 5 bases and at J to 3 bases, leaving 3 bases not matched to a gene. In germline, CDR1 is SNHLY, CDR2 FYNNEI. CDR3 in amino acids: CASSTGTSGYEQYF. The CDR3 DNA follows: TGTGCCAGCAGTACCGGGACTAGCGGCTACGAGCAGTACTTC.

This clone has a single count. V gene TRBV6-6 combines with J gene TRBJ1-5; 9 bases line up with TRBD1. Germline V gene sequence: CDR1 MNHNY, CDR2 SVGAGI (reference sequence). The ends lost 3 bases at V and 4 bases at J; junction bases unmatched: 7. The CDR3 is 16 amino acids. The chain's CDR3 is CASSYPRDRENQPQHF. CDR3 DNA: TGTGCCAGCAGTTATCCCCGGGACAGGGAAAATCAGCCCCAGCATTTT.

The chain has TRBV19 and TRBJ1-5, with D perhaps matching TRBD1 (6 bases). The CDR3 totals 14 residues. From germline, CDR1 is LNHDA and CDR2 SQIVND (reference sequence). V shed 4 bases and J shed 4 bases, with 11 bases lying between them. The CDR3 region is CASSKAQGNQPQHF. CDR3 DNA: TGTGCCAGTAGTAAAGCACAGGGAAATCAGCCCCAGCATTTT. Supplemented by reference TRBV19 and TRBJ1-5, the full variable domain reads DGGITQSPKYLFRKEGQNVTLSCEQNLNHDAMYWYRQDPGQGLRLIYYSQIVNDFQKGDIAEGYSVSREKKESFPLTVTSAQKNPTAFYLCASSKAQGNQPQHFGDGTRLSIL.

The CDR3 coding sequence is TGCGCCAGCAGCGACGGGTTAGGGGGCACAGATACGCAGTATTTT. Amino acid sequence: CASSDGLGGTDTQYF. The chain has TRBV5-1 and TRBJ2-3, with D possibly TRBD1 on 5 matching bases. The CDR3 is 15 amino acids. In germline, CDR1 is SGHRS, CDR2 YFSETQ. V was clipped by 4 bases and J by 1 base, with 13 bases between them.

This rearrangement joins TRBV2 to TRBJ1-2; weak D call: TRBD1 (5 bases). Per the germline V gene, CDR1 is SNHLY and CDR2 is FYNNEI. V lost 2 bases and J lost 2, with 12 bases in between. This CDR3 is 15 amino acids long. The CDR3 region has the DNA TGTGCCAGCAGTGAAATGGGAGGGGACAACTATGGCTACACCTTC. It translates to CASSEMGGDNYGYTF.

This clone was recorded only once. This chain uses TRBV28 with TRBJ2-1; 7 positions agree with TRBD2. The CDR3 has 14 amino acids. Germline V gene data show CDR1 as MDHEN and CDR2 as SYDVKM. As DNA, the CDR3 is TGTGCGATAAAGGGCGGGAGATCGTTAAATGAGCAGTTCTTC. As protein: CAIKGGRSLNEQFF. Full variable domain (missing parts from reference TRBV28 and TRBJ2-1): DVKVTQSSRYLVKRTGEKVFLECVQDMDHENMFWYRQDPGLGLRLIYFSYDVKMKEKGDIPEGYSVSREKKERFSLILESASTNQTSMYLCAIKGGRSLNEQFFGPGTRLTVL.

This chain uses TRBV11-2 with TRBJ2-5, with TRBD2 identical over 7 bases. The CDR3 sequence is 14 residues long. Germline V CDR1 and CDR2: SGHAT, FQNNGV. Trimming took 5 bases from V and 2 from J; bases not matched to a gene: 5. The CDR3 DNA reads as TGTGCCAGCAGCGTAAATAGCGGGCAAGAGACCCAGTACTTC. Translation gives CASSVNSGQETQYF.

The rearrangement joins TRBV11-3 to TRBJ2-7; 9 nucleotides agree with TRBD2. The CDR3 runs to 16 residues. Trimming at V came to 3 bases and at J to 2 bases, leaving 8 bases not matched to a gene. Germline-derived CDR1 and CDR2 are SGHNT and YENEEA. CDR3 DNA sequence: TGTGCCAGCAGCTTGATCCTTAGCGGGAGACCCTACGAGCAGTACTTC. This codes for CASSLILSGRPYEQYF.

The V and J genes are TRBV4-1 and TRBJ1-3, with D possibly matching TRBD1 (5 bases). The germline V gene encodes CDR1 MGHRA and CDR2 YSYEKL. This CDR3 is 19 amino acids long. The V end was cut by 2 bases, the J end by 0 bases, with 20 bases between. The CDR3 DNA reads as TGCGCCAGCAGCCAATGGGGGGGAAACGTCCGAAACTCTGGAAACACCATATATTTT. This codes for CASSQWGGNVRNSGNTIYF.